The 13 T cell receptor beta chains listed next were all sequenced from one sample in a study of blood T cell repertoires in COVID-19. Data came from immunoSEQ multiplex PCR; TCRdb stores just in-frame clones and leaves some out. The sample contains roughly 250,000 clones, approximately 80% of which appear only once. The sample was peripheral blood. Every receptor here comes from a human donor in a cohort sampled during active COVID-19.

CDR3 protein: CASSQNTGGYGYTF. The CDR3 bases are TGTGCCAGCAGCCAAAACACAGGGGGCTATGGCTACACCTTC. The V call is TRBV14, the J call TRBJ1-2, with TRBD1 identical over 8 bases. Germline CDR1 SGHDN, CDR2 FVKESK. Trimming cost V 2 bases and J 4 bases; bases outside gene matches: 3. The CDR3 is 14 residues long.

This clone was found a few times. For the CDR3, the DNA is TGCGCCAGCAGCCAAGTTTACGGACAGGGCCATGAAAAACTGTTTTTT. This encodes CASSQVYGQGHEKLFF. The genes are TRBV4-1 and TRBJ1-4, with 8 bases fitting TRBD1. The J segment lost 6 bases and the V segment lost 1 base, leaving 7 bases of the junction unmatched. The CDR3 runs to 16 residues. The germline gives CDR1 MGHRA, CDR2 YSYEKL.

The CDR3 region is CASSLSWAGDLYEQYF. For the CDR3, the DNA is TGTGCCAGCAGTTTATCTTGGGCGGGGGACCTCTACGAGCAGTACTTC. The genes are TRBV27 and TRBJ2-7; 7 bases line up with TRBD2. CDR3 size: 16 residues. V lost 0 bases, J lost 3 bases, and 8 bases stayed unmatched. The germline V gene has CDR1 MNHEY and CDR2 SMNVEV (reference sequence).

The V gene is TRBV11-2, the J gene TRBJ2-7, with D unresolved. The V gene's germline CDR1 is SGHAT and CDR2 FQNNGV. CDR3 size: 15 residues. Trimming took off 1 base at V and 3 bases at J, with 13 bases between the two ends. This chain's CDR3 is CASSLVHKPDYEQYF. The CDR3 region has the DNA TGTGCCAGCAGCTTAGTACATAAACCCGACTACGAGCAGTACTTC. Looking up the rest from reference TRBV11-2 and TRBJ2-7 gives the full variable domain: EAGVAQSPRYKIIEKRQSVAFWCNPISGHATLYWYQQILGQGPKLLIQFQNNGVVDDSQLPKDRFSAERLKGVDSTLKIQPAKLEDSAVYLCASSLVHKPDYEQYFGPGTRLTVT.

The V call is TRBV7-8, the J call TRBJ1-5; 7 bases fit TRBD1. The V segment lost 5 bases and the J segment 6 bases; nucleotides outside the gene matches: 13. The germline CDR1 and CDR2 sequences are SGHVS and FQNEAQ. The CDR3 totals 16 residues. The CDR3 reads CASSRDAGGMGQPQHF. CDR3 sequence (DNA): TGTGCCAGCAGCAGAGACGCAGGGGGGATGGGTCAGCCCCAGCATTTT.

This clone appeared once. V usage is TRBV4-3 and J usage is TRBJ1-5, with 7 bases fitting TRBD1. Germline CDR1 and CDR2: LGHNA and YSLEER. V lost 2 bases and J lost 7; bases outside the gene matches: 5. The CDR3 is 14 residues long. The CDR3 spells CASSQKQGYQPQHF. DNA for the CDR3: TGCGCCAGCAGCCAAAAACAGGGGTACCAGCCCCAGCATTTT.

The chain carries TRBV5-6 and TRBJ1-6; D perhaps matches TRBD1 (5 bases). Trimming cost V 1 base and J 5 bases, with 10 bases left between them. The CDR3 consists of 15 residues. CDR1 SGHDT and CDR2 YYEEEE come from the germline V gene. The CDR3 loop is CASSLQGLNNSPLHF. The CDR3 nucleotides are TGTGCCAGCAGCTTGCAGGGTTTGAATAATTCACCCCTCCACTTT.

V and J are TRBV6-2 or TRBV6-3 and TRBJ1-2, with D hard to call. The germline V and J ends were trimmed by 6 bases and 2 bases, with 10 bases remaining between them. CDR1 is MNHEY and CDR2 is SVGEGT in the germline V gene. The CDR3 totals 13 residues. DNA for the CDR3: TGTGCCAGCAGCGACACGGGGAACTATGGCTACACCTTC. The encoded protein is CASSDTGNYGYTF.

This rearrangement joins TRBV5-1 to TRBJ2-3, with D perhaps TRBD1 (5 bases). This CDR3 region has 14 residues. Germline assignment: CDR1 SGHRS and CDR2 YFSETQ. Trimming took off 5 bases at V and 2 bases at J, with 12 bases between the two ends. The chain's CDR3 is CASRDTIDTDTQYF. CDR3 bases: TGCGCCAGCAGGGACACAATTGACACAGATACGCAGTATTTT.

This chain uses TRBV28 with TRBJ1-2; possibly TRBD1 for D (5 bases). The V end was cut by 1 base, the J end by 6 bases, with 15 bases between. The CDR3 has 15 amino acids. CDR1 is MDHEN, CDR2 SYDVKM, per germline. In nucleotides, the CDR3 is TGTGCCAGCAGTTTATCTCAGGGAAGGAGGGATGGCTACACCTTC. This encodes CASSLSQGRRDGYTF.

This clone was observed once. Other DNA sequences in this specimen translate into the identical CDR3. The chain is built from TRBV19 and TRBJ2-5, with D possibly TRBD2 on 6 matching bases. The V and J ends lost 3 bases and 4 bases respectively, with 9 bases between them. Per the germline V gene, CDR1 is LNHDA and CDR2 is SQIVND (reference sequence). This CDR3 is 13 amino acids long. The chain's CDR3 is CASSIGGRETQYF. CDR3 coding DNA: TGTGCCAGTAGTATCGGAGGGAGAGAGACCCAGTACTTC.

As regards this clone: The sample contains more than one DNA sequence encoding this CDR3. The chain uses TRBV19 and TRBJ2-7, with D possibly matching TRBD1 (7 bases). Trimming shortened V by 6 bases and J by 4 bases, and 10 bases separated the two germline ends. Germline V gene data show CDR1 as LNHDA and CDR2 as SQIVND (reference sequence). There are 12 residues in the CDR3. In DNA, the CDR3 is TGTGCCAGTAGCCCAGGGGGGTACGAGCAGTACTTC. Protein: CASSPGGYEQYF.

The V and J genes are TRBV12-5 and TRBJ2-7; tentative D call: TRBD2 (6 bases). This CDR3 is 17 amino acids long. CDR1 LGHNT and CDR2 FRNRAP come from the germline V gene. V was pared by 0 bases and J by 5 bases, with 20 bases between. Here the CDR3 DNA reads TGTGCTAGTGGTTTGGTACATAGGAGGTTTGAGCGGGACGAGCAGTACTTC. Encoded protein: CASGLVHRRFERDEQYF.